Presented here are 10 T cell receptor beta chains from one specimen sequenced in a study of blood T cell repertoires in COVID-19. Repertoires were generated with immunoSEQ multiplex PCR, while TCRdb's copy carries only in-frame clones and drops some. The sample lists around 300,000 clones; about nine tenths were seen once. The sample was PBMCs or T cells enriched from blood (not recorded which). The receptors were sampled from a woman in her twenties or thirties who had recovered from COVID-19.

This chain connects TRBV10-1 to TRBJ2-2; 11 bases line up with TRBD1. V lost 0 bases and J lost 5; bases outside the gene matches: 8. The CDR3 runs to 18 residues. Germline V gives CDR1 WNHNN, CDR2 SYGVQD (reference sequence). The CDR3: CASSESIGQGAHTGELFF. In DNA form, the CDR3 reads TGCGCCAGCAGTGAGTCGATTGGACAGGGGGCGCATACCGGGGAGCTGTTTTTT.

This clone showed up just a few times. The CDR3 DNA sequence: TGCAGCGGTTTTGGCAGGGACTATGGCTACACCTTC. It yields the protein CSGFGRDYGYTF. This chain connects TRBV29-1 to TRBJ1-2, with D tentatively TRBD1 (5 bases). Germline CDR1 SQVTM, CDR2 ANQGSEA. The CDR3 length is 12 residues. The V gene lost 7 bases and the J gene lost 3 bases, with 12 bases spanning the gap.

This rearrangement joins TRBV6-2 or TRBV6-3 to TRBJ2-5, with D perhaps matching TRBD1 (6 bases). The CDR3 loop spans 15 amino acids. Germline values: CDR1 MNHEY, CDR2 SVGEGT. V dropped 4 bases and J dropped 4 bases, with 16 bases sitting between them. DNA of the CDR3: TGTGCCAGCAGTTCCCCCTACAGGGCCCCAGAGACCCAGTACTTC. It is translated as CASSSPYRAPETQYF.

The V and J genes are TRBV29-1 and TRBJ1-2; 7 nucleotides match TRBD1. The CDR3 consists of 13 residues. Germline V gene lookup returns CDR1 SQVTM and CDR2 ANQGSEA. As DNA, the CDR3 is TGCAGTTCCCGACAGGGTCTAGACTATGGCTACACCTTC. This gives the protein CSSRQGLDYGYTF.

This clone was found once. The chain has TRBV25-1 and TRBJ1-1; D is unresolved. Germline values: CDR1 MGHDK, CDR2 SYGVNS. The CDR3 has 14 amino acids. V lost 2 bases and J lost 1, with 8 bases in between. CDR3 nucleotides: TGTGCCAGCAGTGAAATTGGCCAGAACACTGAAGCTTTCTTT. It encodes CASSEIGQNTEAFF.

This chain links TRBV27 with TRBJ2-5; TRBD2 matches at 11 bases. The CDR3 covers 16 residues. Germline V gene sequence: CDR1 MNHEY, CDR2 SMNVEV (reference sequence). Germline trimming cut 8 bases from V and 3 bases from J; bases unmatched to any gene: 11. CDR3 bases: TGTGCCAGCGCTCTCCTGGCTAGCGGGAGGAAAGAGACCCAGTACTTC. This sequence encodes CASALLASGRKETQYF.

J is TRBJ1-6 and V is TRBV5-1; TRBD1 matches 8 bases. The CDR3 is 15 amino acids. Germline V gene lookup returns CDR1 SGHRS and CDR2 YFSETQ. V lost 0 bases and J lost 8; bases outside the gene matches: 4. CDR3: CASSLDQGADSPLHF. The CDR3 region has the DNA TGCGCCAGCAGCTTGGACCAGGGGGCAGATTCACCCCTCCACTTT.

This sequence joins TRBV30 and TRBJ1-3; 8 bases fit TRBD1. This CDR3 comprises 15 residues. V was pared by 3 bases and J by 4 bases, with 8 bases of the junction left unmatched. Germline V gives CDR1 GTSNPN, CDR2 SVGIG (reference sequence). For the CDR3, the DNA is TGTGCCTGGAGGCCGACAGGGGCCTCGGGAAACACCATATATTTT. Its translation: CAWRPTGASGNTIYF.

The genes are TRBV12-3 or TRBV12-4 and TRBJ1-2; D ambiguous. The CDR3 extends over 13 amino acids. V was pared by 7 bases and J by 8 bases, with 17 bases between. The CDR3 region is CASTHNPQKGYTF. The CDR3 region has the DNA TGTGCCAGCACCCACAACCCCCAGAAGGGCTACACCTTC.

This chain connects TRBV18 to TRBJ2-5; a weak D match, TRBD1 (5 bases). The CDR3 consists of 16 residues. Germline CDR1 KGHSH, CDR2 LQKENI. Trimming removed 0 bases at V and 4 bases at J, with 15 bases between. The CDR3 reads CASSPPNQGVLETQYF. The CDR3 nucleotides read TGTGCCAGCTCACCACCGAACCAGGGTGTTTTAGAGACCCAGTACTTC.